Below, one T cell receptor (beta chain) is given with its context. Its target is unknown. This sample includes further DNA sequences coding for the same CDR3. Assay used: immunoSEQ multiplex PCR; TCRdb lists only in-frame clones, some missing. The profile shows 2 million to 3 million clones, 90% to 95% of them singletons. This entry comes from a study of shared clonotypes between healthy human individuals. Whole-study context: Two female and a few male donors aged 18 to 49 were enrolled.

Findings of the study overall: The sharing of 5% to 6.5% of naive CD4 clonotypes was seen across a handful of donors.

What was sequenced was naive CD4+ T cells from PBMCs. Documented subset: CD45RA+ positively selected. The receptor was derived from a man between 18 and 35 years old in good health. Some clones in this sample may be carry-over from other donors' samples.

CDR3 sequence (DNA): TGCGCCAGCAGCCGCGGGAGCGAAGAGACCCAGTACTTC. Translating gives CASSRGSEETQYF. V usage is TRBV5-1 and J usage is TRBJ2-5; 7 bases line up with TRBD2. J was trimmed by 3 bases and V by 4 bases; bases with no gene match: 3. Germline V gene sequence: CDR1 SGHRS, CDR2 YFSETQ. The CDR3 is made up of 13 amino acids.